Below, one T cell receptor beta chain is given with its context. It has no known antigen specificity. Within one base of it there is no much larger clone, and no base qualities were kept. Other DNA sequences in this sample translate to the same CDR3. As encoded in the germline V gene (reference sequence), CDR1 is SEHNR while CDR2 is FQNEAQ. Taken from cysteine to phenylalanine, the CDR3 has 14 residues. The only DNA kept is the CDR3, 42 bases in frame from the first base. Before use, PBMCs were isolated by Ficoll density gradient centrifugation and cryopreserved. This sample is drawn from a study of memory B cells and T cells in multiple sclerosis (dated by TCRdb to 2016 to 2018). Broadly, across the study: TCR beta repertoires of autoproliferating peripheral T cells were compared with the TCR beta repertoires of brain lesion-infiltrating T cells in multiple sclerosis patients. A couple of multiple sclerosis patients were included in the TCR sequencing because brain lesions obtained at autopsy or brain-infiltrating cells obtained from biopsy were available for them. Overall study results and their limits: Clone-set sizes varied between compartments, which affected the numbers of shared clonotypes and made normalization necessary.

Using the immunoSEQ Platform, TCRbeta CDR3 regions were amplified from extracted genomic DNA. Multiplex PCR, high-throughput sequencing and a vendor bioinformatics pipeline were combined in the immunoSEQ assay. For the original study's pipeline: Non-productive sequences and CDR3s under 4 amino acids long were removed, and the clonotype frequencies in each sample were recalculated. In immunoSEQ Analyzer 2.0, shared clonotypes were identified as those with identical CDR3 amino acid, V gene and J gene sequences. Repertoire overlap was normalized by dividing shared clonotype counts by the product of both clone-set sizes, with the result scaled by 1000 into arbitrary units. TCRdb carries this immuneACCESS record with in-frame sequences only. Its versions omit some clonotypes, under half of them owing to an unresolved V gene in the studies checked, with the rest unexplained. That table supplies the V and J calls and clone size; D and trimming were determined from the DNA. This sample has about 15,000 clones in its table, and approximately 70% of those were observed once. Approximately 2.2% of the sample is taken by the ten largest.

The receptor was isolated from a human donor with multiple sclerosis. Sequenced sample: memory (CD45RO+) CD4+ T cells from blood. The sample's cell subset or site label, decoded: CD45RO+ memory T cells sorted from peripheral blood. The chain was built from TRBV7-9 and TRBJ2-3; TRBD1 aligns with 9 central bases. The CDR3 reads CASTRDRGTDTQYF. The nucleotide sequence reads TGTGCGAGTACCCGGGACAGGGGCACAGATACGCAGTATTTT.